The text below deals with one T cell receptor (beta chain). Its specificity is unknown. The source of the sample is a study of shared clonotypes between healthy human individuals. Regarding the study as a whole: Owing to a small donor count, the genetic and exposure-history diversity represented was limited.

Unsorted samples relied on around 100 million PBMCs, which served as the source of genomic DNA. Sequencing was at deep level. This table comes from immunoSEQ multiplex PCR, and its TCRdb copy is limited to in-frame clones, with some not included. The table has about 480,000 clones, 75% to 80% seen once. Material: PBMCs. The source is a woman in her thirties or forties in good health. Some clones in this sample may be carry-over from other donors' samples.

The CDR3 DNA follows: TGTGCCAGCAGCTTGGAACCAGCATATGGCTACACCTTC. Translated: CASSLEPAYGYTF. The chain combines TRBV5-5 with TRBJ1-2; no clear D. This CDR3 has 13 residues. The ends were cut back, 0 bases at V and 5 bases at J, with 8 bases in the middle. CDR1 and CDR2 (germline): SGHKS, YYEKEE (reference sequence).